Listed below are T cell receptor beta chains from one sample, sequenced in a study of neurological immune-mediated disorders. TCRdb passed the 5' RACE reads through MiXCR, listing each CDR3 protein once. The table lists tens of thousands of distinct CDR3 sequences, about 10% of them singletons. Sequences were obtained from PBMCs. These TCRs come from a man in his sixties in good health. CDR3s include the opening cysteine and the closing phenylalanine or tryptophan. D genes are given only for firm matches. The size field is filled for only some rows; it gives once, few, many or a size class.

TGCAGTGCTCCCGGACAGGGGTTAGGGTCCTACAATGAGCAGTTCTTC | CSAPGQGLGSYNEQFF | TRBJ2-1 | TRBD1 | TRBV20-1 | many
TGTGCCAGCAGCTTAGATAACTATGGCTACACCTTC | CASSLDNYGYTF | TRBJ1-2 | - | TRBV7-6 | many
TGTGCCACCCTAGGGAGGGGTGGAAACACCATATATTTT | CATLGRGGNTIYF | TRBJ1-3 | - | TRBV6-5 | many
TGTGCCATTGCGACAGGGGGGATCTACGAGCAGTACTTC | CAIATGGIYEQYF | TRBJ2-7 | TRBD1 | TRBV10-3 | many
TGTGCCAGCAGCTTCGAGGACCAGGGTTTCAGTGAGCAGTTCTTC | CASSFEDQGFSEQFF | TRBJ2-1 | - | TRBV5-5 | many
TGTGCCAGCAGCTTCGGCGGACCGGCCTATAATTCACCCCTCCACTTT | CASSFGGPAYNSPLHF | TRBJ1-6 | - | TRBV9 | many
TGCGCCAGCAGCGGGGGCGTGGGGATGGCCCAAGAGACCCAGTACTTC | CASSGGVGMAQETQYF | TRBJ2-5 | - | TRBV5-1 | many
TGTGCCAGTAATGACCGGGCCTCGGGTGTCTACGAGCAGTACTTC | CASNDRASGVYEQYF | TRBJ2-7 | - | TRBV19 | many
TGTGCCAGCAGCCCGGGACTAGCGGGGGCCGCAGATACGCAGTATTTT | CASSPGLAGAADTQYF | TRBJ2-3 | TRBD2 | TRBV3-1 | few
TGCGCCAGCAGGAGCGGGACAGGGGCCCGAATTGCAACTAATGAAAAACTGTTTTTT | CASRSGTGARIATNEKLFF | TRBJ1-4 | TRBD1 | TRBV5-1 | many
TGTGCCATCGCAGGGGGCACCGGGGAGCTGTTTTTT | CAIAGGTGELFF | TRBJ2-2 | TRBD1 | TRBV10-3 | many
TGCAGCGTTGAAGCCGGGACAGGGGGATATGGCTACACCTTC | CSVEAGTGGYGYTF | TRBJ1-2 | TRBD1 | TRBV29-1 | many
TGCGCCAGCAGCTTGGAGGGATCTGTCTCCTACAATGAGCAGTTCTTC | CASSLEGSVSYNEQFF | TRBJ2-1 | - | TRBV5-1 | many
TGTGCCAGCAGCTTAGTCGGGCAGGGGGGCATCGGGGAGCTGTTTTTT | CASSLVGQGGIGELFF | TRBJ2-2 | - | TRBV7-2 | -
TGTGCCAGCAGTTACCAGTATAATTCACCCCTCCACTTT | CASSYQYNSPLHF | TRBJ1-6 | - | TRBV6-2/TRBV6-3 | many
TGTGCCAGCAGCTGGGGGCGGAGCTCCTACGAGCAGTACTTC | CASSWGRSSYEQYF | TRBJ2-7 | - | TRBV7-2 | many
TGTGCCAGCACCCCTCCAGGGGCCCGCTACGAGCAGTACTTC | CASTPPGARYEQYF | TRBJ2-7 | - | TRBV12-3/TRBV12-4 | many
TGTGCCAGCAGCCGAATGGCGAGGGTTGATGAGCAGTTCTTC | CASSRMARVDEQFF | TRBJ2-1 | - | TRBV3-1 | many
TGTGCCAGCAGCGGAGATAGCGGGGGGTTCTACGAGCAGTACTTC | CASSGDSGGFYEQYF | TRBJ2-7 | TRBD2 | TRBV9 | many
TGTGCCATCAGTGATATTGGGGCTGGGAACACTGAAGCTTTCTTT | CAISDIGAGNTEAFF | TRBJ1-1 | - | TRBV10-3 | many
TGTGCCAGCAGCCCTCCACTGAACACCGGGGAGCTGTTTTTT | CASSPPLNTGELFF | TRBJ2-2 | - | TRBV3-1 | many
TGTGCCATCAGGGGGGGGACAGGGTACAATGAGCAGTTCTTC | CAIRGGTGYNEQFF | TRBJ2-1 | TRBD1 | TRBV10-3 | many
TGTGCCAGCAGCCTTGACAGGGTGGTTAATTCACCCCTCCACTTT | CASSLDRVVNSPLHF | TRBJ1-6 | TRBD1 | TRBV4-2 | many
TGTGCCAGCAGTGACCATAGCAATCAGCCCCAGCATTTT | CASSDHSNQPQHF | TRBJ1-5 | - | TRBV2 | many
TGTGCCAGCAGTTACCCCAGGGTAGTCAGCAATCAGCCCCAGCATTTT | CASSYPRVVSNQPQHF | TRBJ1-5 | - | TRBV6-5 | many
TGTGCCAGCAACATGGGCCTCGCAGACGGCTACACCTTC | CASNMGLADGYTF | TRBJ1-2 | - | TRBV7-2 | many
TGTGCCAGCTCACCGGGTACCGGGACAGGGTCCTTTGCAACTAATGAAAAACTGTTTTTT | CASSPGTGTGSFATNEKLFF | TRBJ1-4 | TRBD1 | TRBV18 | many
TGTGCCAGCAGTTCAGAATCACAGGGTCAGCTCGAGCAGTTCTTC | CASSSESQGQLEQFF | TRBJ2-1 | - | TRBV6-5 | many
TGTGCCAGCAGTCTCACGCCATGGGGCCCCTACGAGCAGTACTTC | CASSLTPWGPYEQYF | TRBJ2-7 | - | TRBV27 | many
TGTGCCAGCAGCCCCCCCCCTAGGTGGGGGCCATACAATGAGCAGTTCTTC | CASSPPPRWGPYNEQFF | TRBJ2-1 | - | TRBV7-9 | many
TGTGCCAGCAGCTTAGTCGGAGGGGGTGAAAAACTGTTTTTT | CASSLVGGGEKLFF | TRBJ1-4 | - | TRBV7-9 | few
TGTGCCAGCAGCTCCCGTTCTAGCGGGGGGGCCGCTGAGCAGTTCTTC | CASSSRSSGGAAEQFF | TRBJ2-1 | TRBD2 | TRBV5-5 | many
TGTGCCAGCAGTTCACGGGGGGGCGCGAACACTGAAGCTTTCTTT | CASSSRGGANTEAFF | TRBJ1-1 | - | TRBV2 | many
TGTGCCAGCAGCTCTCAGGGGTTAATGAACACTGAAGCTTTCTTT | CASSSQGLMNTEAFF | TRBJ1-1 | - | TRBV7-2 | many
TGTGCCAGCAGTCTCCGGGCCGGGGAGAACACTGAAGCTTTCTTT | CASSLRAGENTEAFF | TRBJ1-1 | - | TRBV2 | many
TGCGCCAGCAGCTCTCCGGGGACGGACTCTTCGACGGCTAACTATGGCTACACCTTC | CASSSPGTDSSTANYGYTF | TRBJ1-2 | - | TRBV5-1 | many
TGTGCCACCAGCAGAGACCAGGACAGCCTTAGGTTCTTC | CATSRDQDSLRFF | TRBJ2-1 | - | TRBV15 | many